This T cell receptor (beta chain) was observed in a study of shared clonotypes between healthy human individuals. Generated by immunoSEQ multiplex PCR, the TCRdb table keeps only in-frame clones and is missing some. The profile covers 550,000 to 700,000 clones, with 73% appearing a single time and 1.5% to 2% taken by the ten largest. The CDR3 runs to 15 residues. Trimming removed 5 bases at V and 6 bases at J, with 19 bases between. Germline V lookup: CDR1 MGHDK, CDR2 SYGVNS. V usage is TRBV25-1 and J usage is TRBJ1-1, with D perhaps TRBD1 (6 bases). The TCR was taken from a woman aged 25-40 years in good health. Material: memory CD4+ T cells sorted from blood. Noted subset: CD45RA-negative fraction. The CDR3 sequence: CASSPMRGGVAEAFF. As DNA, the CDR3 is TGTGCCAGCAGTCCGATGAGGGGGGGCGTAGCTGAAGCTTTCTTT.